This T cell receptor (beta chain) was profiled in a study of CD8+ T cells in alopecia areata. This clone was recorded a few times. Its specificity is not known. The CDR3 has 13 residues. Germline CDR1 reads LNHDA; CDR2 reads SQIVND (reference sequence). V was pared by 9 bases and J by 4 bases, with 7 bases of the junction left unmatched. Whole-study findings and limits: Sequences from scalp samples also cover resident alphabeta T cells of normal skin. Researchers report lesional scalp, most notably alopecia totalis/universalis, outstripped normal scalp in clonality.

The authors extracted RNA and reverse transcribed it into cDNA as the sequencing template. Generated by immunoSEQ multiplex PCR, the TCRdb table keeps only in-frame clones and is missing some. The sample comprises about 120,000 clones, approximately 58% of which are singletons, and around 2.8% rests with the top ten. Sequences were obtained from CD4+ T cells sorted from blood. The J gene is TRBJ1-2, the V gene TRBV19; TRBD1 matches 8 bases. This TCR derives from a human donor in good health. CDR3 region: CASNNGQGYGYTF. CDR3 sequence (DNA): TGTGCCAGCAATAACGGACAGGGCTATGGCTACACCTTC. The full variable domain, in which reference TRBV19 and TRBJ1-2 provide the parts outside the CDR3, is DGGITQSPKYLFRKEGQNVTLSCEQNLNHDAMYWYRQDPGQGLRLIYYSQIVNDFQKGDIAEGYSVSREKKESFPLTVTSAQKNPTAFYLCASNNGQGYGYTFGSGTRLTVV.